Following are 13 T cell receptor beta chains from one sample sequenced in a study of blood T cells in healthy people across ages. A J-beta primer mix and a sample-barcoded 5' primer were used in a second PCR of about 7 to 12 cycles. One entry per CDR3 protein, called by TCRdb with MiXCR from the 5' RACE reads. The sample lists about a million distinct CDR3 sequences, about 48% occurring once. The sequenced sample was blood. The receptors stem from a man aged 25 to 40 in good health.

This clonotype has only a few counts. This sequence joins TRBV20-1 and TRBJ2-3; D is unclear. V lost 4 bases and J 5 bases, leaving 19 bases between the germline ends. The length of the CDR3 is 15 residues. Germline-derived CDR1 and CDR2 are DFQATT and SNEGSKA (reference sequence). The CDR3 loop is CSAIRWGQIKDTQYF. CDR3 nucleotide sequence: TGCAGTGCTATTCGATGGGGTCAGATTAAAGATACGCAGTATTTT.

As to this clonotype: This could be a read error, since a much larger clone is one nucleotide away. J is TRBJ1-2 and V is TRBV29-1; TRBD1 matches at 9 bases. Germline trimming cut 7 bases from V and 6 bases from J; bases unmatched to any gene: 12. This CDR3 is 14 amino acids long. The germline CDR1 and CDR2 sequences are SQVTM and ANQGSEA. CDR3 sequence: CSAWGQGDDHGYTF. DNA for the CDR3: TGCAGCGCTTGGGGACAGGGCGACGACCATGGCTACACCTTC.

The rearrangement joins TRBV24-1 to TRBJ2-4; no clear D gene. CDR1 and CDR2 from the germline V gene are KGHDR and SFDVKD. V lost 0 bases, J lost 13 bases, and 18 bases lay in between. CDR3 length: 15 amino acids. DNA of the CDR3: TGTGCCACCAGTGATTTGCTGTCCGGTCCCAATGAGCAGTACTTC. Translated, it gives CATSDLLSGPNEQYF.

This chain uses TRBV4-3 with TRBJ2-4; the D gene is possibly TRBD1 (6 bases). The CDR3 is made up of 13 amino acids. V lost 5 bases and J 5 bases, leaving 10 bases between the germline ends. CDR1 is LGHNA, CDR2 YSLEER, per germline. The CDR3 loop is CASSSHRENIQYF. CDR3 nucleotide sequence: TGCGCCAGCAGCTCTCACAGGGAAAACATTCAGTACTTC.

The J gene is TRBJ2-1, the V gene TRBV7-9, with D perhaps being TRBD1 or TRBD2 (5 bases each). Germline assignment: CDR1 SEHNR and CDR2 FQNEAQ (reference sequence). The ends were cut back, 5 bases at V and 7 bases at J, with 18 bases in the middle. This CDR3 is 15 amino acids long. This CDR3 reads CASSPVAGGSNEQFF. CDR3 DNA sequence: TGTGCCAGCAGCCCGGTCGCTGGGGGAAGTAATGAGCAGTTCTTC.

The V and J genes are TRBV29-1 and TRBJ1-2, with D perhaps TRBD1 (6 bases). CDR3 length equals 15 residues. V gave up 3 bases and J gave up 4 bases, with 18 bases separating them. Germline V lookup: CDR1 SQVTM, CDR2 ANQGSEA. The CDR3 DNA reads TGCAGCGTTGATCGACCGGGACAAACCCTCTATGGCTACACCTTC. The encoded protein is CSVDRPGQTLYGYTF.

This clonotype was detected a few times. This rearrangement joins TRBV7-2 to TRBJ2-5; no reliable D call. The assigned J gene may be wrong: the sequence end matches TRBJ2-7 better. This CDR3 has 14 amino acids. Per germline, CDR1 SGHTA and CDR2 FQGNSA. The CDR3 sequence is CASSFIHLRNEQYF. CDR3 nucleotides: TGTGCCAGCAGCTTTATTCACCTAAGAAACGAGCAGTACTTC.

The rearrangement uses TRBV7-2 and TRBJ2-2; weak D call: TRBD2 (5 bases). V was trimmed by 1 base and J by 4 bases, leaving 10 bases between them. This CDR3 is built from 15 residues. Germline V gives CDR1 SGHTA, CDR2 FQGNSA. The CDR3 coding sequence is TGTGCCAGCAGCTTAGACCCCCGGGGCACCGGGGAGCTGTTTTTT. Amino acid sequence: CASSLDPRGTGELFF.

Only a few counts were recorded for this clonotype. The J gene is TRBJ2-4, the V gene TRBV9; 12 bases fit TRBD2. The J call could be wrong; TRBJ2-7 is a better fit for the DNA end. Germline CDR1 SGDLS, CDR2 YYNGEE. The CDR3 consists of 16 residues. As DNA, the CDR3 is TGTGCCAGCAGCGAGACTAGCGGGGGCTGGGGATACGAGCAGTACTTC. Protein product: CASSETSGGWGYEQYF.

This clonotype has just a few counts. The V call is TRBV2, the J call TRBJ2-5; D is undetermined. Germline values: CDR1 SNHLY, CDR2 FYNNEI. Trimming took 1 base from V and 11 from J, leaving 11 bases between them. The CDR3 extends over 12 amino acids. The CDR3 reads CASSEDYTRQYF. CDR3 nucleotide sequence: TGTGCCAGCAGTGAAGACTATACGAGGCAGTACTTC.

V gene TRBV6-1 combines with J gene TRBJ2-1, with TRBD2 matching over 7 bases. CDR1 and CDR2 (germline): MNHNS, SASEGT. The ends lost 8 bases at V and 1 base at J; junction bases unmatched: 8. The CDR3 contains 15 residues. This CDR3 reads CASQALAASYNEQFF. The CDR3 region has the DNA TGTGCCAGCCAGGCTCTAGCGGCTTCCTACAATGAGCAGTTCTTC.

The gene calls are TRBV7-9 and TRBJ2-5; 7 bases line up with TRBD1. This CDR3 spans 12 amino acids. Unmatched junction bases numbered 6, after V lost 7 bases and J lost 7 bases. Germline V gives CDR1 SEHNR, CDR2 FQNEAQ (reference sequence). The CDR3 nucleotides are TGTGCCAGCAACAGGGGAATAGGGACCCAGTACTTC. This codes for CASNRGIGTQYF.

The CDR3 sequence is CASSQEGLASNEQFF. DNA for the CDR3: TGCGCCAGCAGCCAAGAAGGCCTAGCGAGCAATGAGCAGTTCTTC. The gene calls are TRBV4-1 and TRBJ2-1, with D possibly matching TRBD2 (6 bases). CDR1 and CDR2 (germline): MGHRA, YSYEKL. CDR3 length: 15 residues. V was shortened by 0 bases and J by 6 bases, with 12 bases between the two germline ends.